This entry features one TCR beta chain sequence. At the DNA level, this CDR3 is encoded by other sequences in the same sample as well. Profiled with immunoSEQ multiplex PCR; TCRdb holds only in-frame clones, not every one. The table has some 240,000 clones, 75% to 90% seen once. The CDR3 covers 15 residues. In germline, CDR1 is MNHEY, CDR2 SVGAGI. V lost 6 bases and J lost 5; bases outside the gene matches: 8. The record originates from a study of blood T cell repertoires in COVID-19. Sequenced: peripheral blood. This clonotype was sampled from an older woman with active or convalescent COVID-19. The J gene is TRBJ2-2, the V gene TRBV6-5; 8 bases agree with TRBD1. The CDR3 loop is CASSRDRGGTGELFF. DNA of the CDR3: TGTGCCAGCAGCCGAGACAGGGGTGGGACCGGGGAGCTGTTTTTT.